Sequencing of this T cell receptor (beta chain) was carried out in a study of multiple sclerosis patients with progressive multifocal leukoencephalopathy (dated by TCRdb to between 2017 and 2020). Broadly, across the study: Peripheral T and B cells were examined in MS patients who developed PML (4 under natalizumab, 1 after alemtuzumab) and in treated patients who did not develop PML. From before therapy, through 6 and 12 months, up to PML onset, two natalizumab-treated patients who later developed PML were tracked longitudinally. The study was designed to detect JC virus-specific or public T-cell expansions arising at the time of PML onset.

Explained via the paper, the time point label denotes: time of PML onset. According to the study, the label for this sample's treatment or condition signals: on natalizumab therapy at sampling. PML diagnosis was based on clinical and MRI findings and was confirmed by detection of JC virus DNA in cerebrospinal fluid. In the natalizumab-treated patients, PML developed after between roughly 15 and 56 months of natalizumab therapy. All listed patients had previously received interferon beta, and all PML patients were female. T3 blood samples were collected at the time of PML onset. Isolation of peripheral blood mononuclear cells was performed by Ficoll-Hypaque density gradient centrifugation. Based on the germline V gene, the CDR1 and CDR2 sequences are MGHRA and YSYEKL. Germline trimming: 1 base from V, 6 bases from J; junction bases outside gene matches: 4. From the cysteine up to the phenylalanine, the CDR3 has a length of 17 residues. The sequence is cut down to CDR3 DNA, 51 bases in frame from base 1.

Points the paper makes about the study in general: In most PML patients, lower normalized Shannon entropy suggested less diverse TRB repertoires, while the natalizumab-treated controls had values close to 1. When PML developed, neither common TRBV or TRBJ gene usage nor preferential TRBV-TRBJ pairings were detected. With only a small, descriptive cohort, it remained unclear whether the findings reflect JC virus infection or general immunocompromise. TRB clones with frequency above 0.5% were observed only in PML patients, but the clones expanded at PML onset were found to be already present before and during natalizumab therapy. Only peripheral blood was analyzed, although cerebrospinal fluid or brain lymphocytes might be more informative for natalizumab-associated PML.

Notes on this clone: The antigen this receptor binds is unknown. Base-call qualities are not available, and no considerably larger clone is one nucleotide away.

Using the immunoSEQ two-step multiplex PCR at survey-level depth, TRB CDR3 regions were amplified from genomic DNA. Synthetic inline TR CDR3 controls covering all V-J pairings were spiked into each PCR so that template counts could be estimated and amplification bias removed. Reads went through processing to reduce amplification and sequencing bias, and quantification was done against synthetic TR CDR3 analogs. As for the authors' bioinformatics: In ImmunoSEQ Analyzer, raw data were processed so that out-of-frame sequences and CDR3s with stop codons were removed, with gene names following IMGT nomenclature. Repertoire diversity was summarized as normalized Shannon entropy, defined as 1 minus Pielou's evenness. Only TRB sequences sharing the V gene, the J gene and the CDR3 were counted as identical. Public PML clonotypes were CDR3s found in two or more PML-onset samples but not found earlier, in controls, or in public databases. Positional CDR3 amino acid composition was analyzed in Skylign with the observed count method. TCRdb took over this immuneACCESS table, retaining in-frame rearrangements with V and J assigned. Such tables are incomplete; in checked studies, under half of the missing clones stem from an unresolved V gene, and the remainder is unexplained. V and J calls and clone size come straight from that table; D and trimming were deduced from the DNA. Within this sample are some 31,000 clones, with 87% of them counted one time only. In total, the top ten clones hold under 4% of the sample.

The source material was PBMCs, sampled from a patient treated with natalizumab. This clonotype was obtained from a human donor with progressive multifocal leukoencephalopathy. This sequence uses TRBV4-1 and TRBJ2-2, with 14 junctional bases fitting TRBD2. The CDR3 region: CASSQGRGLAGAGELFF. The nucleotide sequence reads TGCGCCAGCAGCCAAGGAAGGGGACTAGCGGGAGCCGGGGAGCTGTTTTTT.